The entry that follows covers one T cell receptor (beta chain) sequence. The data belong to a study of shared clonotypes between healthy human individuals. Background on the study: Donor composition was a couple of women and three men, aged 18 to 49. Three CD4 naive, three CD4 memory, two CD8 naive and one CD8 memory plate were used per donor.

Every subset had its genomic DNA shared out evenly among several immunoSEQ plates. The repertoire was sequenced with immunoSEQ multiplex PCR; TCRdb's copy has only in-frame clones and lacks some. The repertoire holds fewer than 2.5 million clones, with 93% as singletons. Germline V gene data show CDR1 as SNHLY and CDR2 as FYNNEI. Trimming left V 2 bases short and J 9 bases short, with 14 bases between. CDR3 length: 14 amino acids. The clonotype comes from a man younger than 35 in good health. Some clones in this sample may be carry-over from other donors' samples. The sequenced sample consisted of naive CD4+ T cells from PBMCs. Documented subset: CD45RA+ positively selected. The gene calls are TRBV2 and TRBJ2-1; D unclear. CDR3 bases: TGTGCCAGCAGTGAATTGGTTTTTAGCAGTGAGCAGTTCTTC. As protein: CASSELVFSSEQFF.